This T cell receptor (beta chain) emerged from a study of vaccination and CD4 T cells after COVID-19 (dated by TCRdb to the early 2020s). Regarding the research as a whole: Convalescent patients had a positive SARS-CoV-2 result on nasal swab PCR, and of these patients, nine had mild disease and one had severe disease. Post-vaccine blood samples were taken a median of roughly 72 days after the second vaccine dose, with a range of roughly 13 to 250 days. In roughly 10 COVID-19 convalescent patients and 4 infection-naive healthy vaccine recipients, the spike-specific CD4+ TCR repertoire before mRNA vaccination was compared with the repertoire after mRNA vaccination. The convalescent cohort included six males and four females, with two Hispanic individuals, seven Caucasians, two Asians and one multiracial person. Two doses of either the Pfizer-BioNTech BNT162b2 vaccine (n=8) or the Moderna mRNA-1273 vaccine (n=2) were administered to participants. Post-COVID blood samples from convalescent patients were collected a median of approximately 100 days after diagnosis, with a range of roughly 35 to 180 days. What the study reported, not specific to this receptor: The median number of SARS-CoV-2-reactive clonotypes rose from 20 to 25 after infection to 38 after vaccination, but the change was not significant. The number of convalescent patients in the study was relatively small, and the study did not examine early timepoints following natural infection. Of the vaccine-specific clones in convalescent patients, 304 of 307, or nearly all, reacted only to SARS-CoV-2 spike and did not cross-react with common cold coronaviruses. Among the post-vaccine SARS-CoV-2-reactive clones in convalescent patients, a median approximately 90% showed up only after vaccination, which suggests vaccine-specific priming.

The convalescent patients' positive SARS-CoV-2 PCR tests fell between March and December 2020, which was before the Alpha, Beta and Delta variants emerged in the United States. PBMCs were separated from whole blood using Ficoll-Paque Plus gradient centrifugation and then either used fresh or cryopreserved at -140C. V is cut by 2 bases and J by 0 bases, and the space between the germline ends is 8 bases. The CDR3 spans 14 residues, from the cysteine through the phenylalanine. The CDR3 DNA has 42 bases and is translated from base 1. CDR1 and CDR2, looked up from the germline V gene (reference sequence), are DFQATT and SNEGSKA. There are a few counts of this clonotype. The clone's antigen remains unknown. No much larger clonotype is one base removed from it; base qualities were not supplied. Libraries were made using PCR. TCRdb lists the instrument as Illumina iSeq 100. On the authors' methods: Non-productive sequences were filtered out, and CDR3s that did not start with C, did not end with F or W, or were shorter than 7 amino acids were discarded. Similarity between CDR3 sequences was evaluated in R version 3.6.1 using Levenshtein distances (stringdist) and unrooted phylogenetic trees (ape). The public reads were run again by TCRdb, first through fastp at Q25 and then through MiXCR, and only productive beta chains were kept. Each entry merges the rows of one CDR3 protein and shows their most common DNA and genes. TCRdb's processing, not the study's, gives the V and J calls here. The sample yields some 25,000 distinct CDR3 sequences; 45% to 55% were counted once. Approximately 0.99% of the sample is in the top ten clones.

The source was CD4+ T cells from blood, collected before SARS-CoV-2 vaccination. The chain employs TRBV20-1 and TRBJ1-5, with no confidently assigned D gene. This receptor was taken from a human donor who had recovered from COVID-19. The nucleotide sequence is TGCAGTGCTAGATCTGTGAATAGCAATCAGCCCCAGCATTTT. It encodes CSARSVNSNQPQHF.